This note documents a single TCR beta chain sequence. Its antigen target is currently unknown. Base qualities are not at hand, and no much larger clone is one base apart. The sample comes from a study of CD8+CD57+ T cells in acquired aplastic anemia (dated by TCRdb to the late 2010s). Study-wide context: On average, sorted CD4+ and CD8+ cells yielded about 3 ug of extracted DNA, with a range of roughly 0.19 to 27.4 ug. CD8+CD57+ expansion was defined as frequency above the mean frequency observed in healthy subjects.

What the study reported, not specific to this receptor: Around 27 CD8+ CDR3 sequences were shared between patients and controls but appeared highly expressed in patients and within their immunodominant clones. Between patients and healthy controls, no significant difference in CD8+ Simpson's diversity was found (P=0.060).

Profiling of TCR beta VDJ combinations and CDR3 sequences used genomic DNA as the template. An Illumina HiSeq 2000 was the platform used for TCR repertoire sequencing. Per the authors' processing: TRBV/TRBJ rearrangement plots, CDR3 size and DJ length profiles, and Simpson's diversity index were used to assess repertoires. Whichever DNA sequence was most abundant in the deep sequencing data was defined as the immunodominant clone. CDR3 amino acid sequences were screened for sharing across subjects and were compared with published repertoires and the VDJdb database. TCRdb handled the public reads itself, with Q25 trimming in fastp and clone calling in MiXCR, and kept productive beta chains. Rows merge per CDR3 protein into single entries with the most common DNA and genes. The V and J calls here are based on TCRdb, not the publication. Counted in this sample were 150,000 to 200,000 distinct CDR3 sequences; 55% to 65% of them appeared once. Under 45% of the sample is held by the ten biggest clonotypes.

Flow cytometry had shown CD8+CD57+ cell expansion in the patients selected for sequencing. All patients had severe acquired aplastic anemia diagnosed by International Study of Aplastic Anemia and Agranulocytosis and Camitta criteria. No therapy had been received by the patients at the time of blood sampling. The study deep-sequenced TCR repertoires of sorted CD4+ and CD8+ blood T cells from severe aplastic anemia patients and healthy subjects. In the USA, patient enrollment took place under clinicaltrials.gov protocols 00001620, 01623167, 00001397, 00071045, 00081523 and 00961064. Ficoll-Paque density gradient centrifugation was used to isolate peripheral blood mononuclear cells. Before DNA was extracted, CD4+ and CD8+ T cells were sorted using either FACS or magnetic beads. The CDR3 numbers 15 residues from cysteine through phenylalanine. Left in the record is the CDR3 DNA by itself, 45 bases read in frame from the first base. V is pruned by 4 bases and J by 6 bases, leaving 7 bases of the junction without a gene match. CDR1 SGHAT and CDR2 FQNNGV are derived from the germline V gene.

The V gene is TRBV11-2 and the J gene is TRBJ2-2; 8 central bases correspond to TRBD1. The receptor was isolated from a human donor with aplastic anemia. Material for sequencing was sorted CD4+, CD8+, or CD8+CD57+ T cells (not recorded which) from PBMCs. The CDR3: CASSSGDRNAGELFF. At the DNA level, the sequence is TGTGCCAGCAGCTCCGGGGACAGGAATGCCGGGGAGCTGTTTTTT.